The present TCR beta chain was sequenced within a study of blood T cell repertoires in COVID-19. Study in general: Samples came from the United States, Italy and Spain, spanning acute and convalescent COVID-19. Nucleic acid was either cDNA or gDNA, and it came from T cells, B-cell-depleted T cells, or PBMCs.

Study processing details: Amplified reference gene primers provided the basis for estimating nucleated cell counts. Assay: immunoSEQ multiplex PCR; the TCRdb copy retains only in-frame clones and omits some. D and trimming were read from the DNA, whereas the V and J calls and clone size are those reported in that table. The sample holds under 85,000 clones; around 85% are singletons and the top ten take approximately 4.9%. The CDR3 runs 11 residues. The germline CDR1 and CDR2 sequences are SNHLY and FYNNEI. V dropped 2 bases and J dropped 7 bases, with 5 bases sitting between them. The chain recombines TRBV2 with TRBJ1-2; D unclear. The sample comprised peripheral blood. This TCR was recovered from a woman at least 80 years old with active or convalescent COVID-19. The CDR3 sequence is CASSERGGYTF. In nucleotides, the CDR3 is TGTGCCAGCAGTGAACGGGGTGGCTACACCTTC.